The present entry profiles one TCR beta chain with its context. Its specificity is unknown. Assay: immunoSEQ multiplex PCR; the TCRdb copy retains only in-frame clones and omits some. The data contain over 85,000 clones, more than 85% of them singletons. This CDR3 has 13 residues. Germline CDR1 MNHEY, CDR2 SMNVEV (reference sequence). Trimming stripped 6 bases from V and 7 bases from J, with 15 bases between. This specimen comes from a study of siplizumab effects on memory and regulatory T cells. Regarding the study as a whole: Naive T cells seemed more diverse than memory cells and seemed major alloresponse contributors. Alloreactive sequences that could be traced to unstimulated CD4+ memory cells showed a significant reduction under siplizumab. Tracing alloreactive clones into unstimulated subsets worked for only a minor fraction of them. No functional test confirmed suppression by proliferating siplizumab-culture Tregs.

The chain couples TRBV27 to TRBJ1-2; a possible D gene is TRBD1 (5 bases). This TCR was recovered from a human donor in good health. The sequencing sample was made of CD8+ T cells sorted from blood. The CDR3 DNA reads TGTGCCAGCAGGCCTCGAGGGGCCACTGGCTACACCTTC. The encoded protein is CASRPRGATGYTF.